These 15 T cell receptor beta chains were sequenced from one sample in a study of cytomegalovirus exposure and HLA in healthy donors. PCR employed 60 Vbeta and 13 Jbeta primers. Method: immunoSEQ multiplex PCR; TCRdb's copy keeps in-frame clones and lacks some. The sample comprises about 130,000 clones, less than 85% of which are singletons, and approximately 2% rests with the top ten. The sequenced sample was PBMCs. The receptors shown here come from a woman aged 60-70 years in good health and CMV-seropositive.

CDR3 protein: CASSRSRQGGAPNTEAFF. The CDR3 coding sequence is TGCGCCAGCAGCCGATCCCGACAGGGGGGAGCACCGAACACTGAAGCTTTCTTT. The genes are TRBV4-1 and TRBJ1-1; 9 positions agree with TRBD1. The CDR3 covers 18 residues. J was trimmed by 1 base and V by 4 bases; bases with no gene match: 13. Germline V gives CDR1 MGHRA, CDR2 YSYEKL.

This clone is a singleton in its sample. This chain connects TRBV7-6 to TRBJ2-3; 9 nucleotides align to TRBD2. Trimming removed 3 bases from V and 4 bases from J; junction bases left unmatched: 2. The length of the CDR3 is 14 residues. Germline-derived CDR1 and CDR2 are SGHVS and FNYEAQ. CDR3 nucleotides: TGTGCCAGCAGCTTTAGCGGGAGAGCAGATACGCAGTATTTT. The encoded protein is CASSFSGRADTQYF. Full variable domain (remainder filled in from reference TRBV7-6 and TRBJ2-3): GAGVSQSPRYKVTKRGQDVALRCDPISGHVSLYWYRQALGQGPEFLTYFNYEAQQDKSGLPNDRFSAERPEGSISTLTIQRTEQRDSAMYRCASSFSGRADTQYFGPGTRLTVL.

The rearrangement uses TRBV6-1 and TRBJ2-1; 8 positions match TRBD2. The ends lost 4 bases at V and 9 bases at J; junction bases unmatched: 11. Germline V gene lookup returns CDR1 MNHNS and CDR2 SASEGT. The CDR3 consists of 15 residues. The CDR3 DNA reads as TGTGCCAGCAGTGTACAGCCGGGACTAGAGTTTGAGCAGTTCTTC. This sequence encodes CASSVQPGLEFEQFF.

This clone was seen a handful of times. The chain uses TRBV4-2 and TRBJ1-4; 9 bases map to TRBD1. J lost 4 bases, V lost 3 bases, and 6 bases had no gene match. The CDR3 runs to 16 residues. Germline assignment: CDR1 LGHNA and CDR2 YNFKEQ. The CDR3 reads CASSQERQGGNEKLFF. The DNA for the CDR3 is TGTGCCAGCAGCCAGGAACGACAGGGGGGTAATGAAAAACTGTTTTTT.

The chain carries TRBV28 and TRBJ2-3; 8 bases are a match to TRBD2. Germline CDR1 is MDHEN and CDR2 is SYDVKM. The CDR3 runs 13 residues. V was clipped by 3 bases and J by 5 bases; unmatched bases: 1. CDR3 DNA: TGTGCCAGCAGTTTTAGCGGGAAAGATACGCAGTATTTT. Its protein product is CASSFSGKDTQYF.

This chain links TRBV2 with TRBJ1-2; D unclear. The CDR3 has 13 amino acids. The V gene lost 2 bases and the J gene lost 8 bases, with 12 bases spanning the gap. The germline gives CDR1 SNHLY, CDR2 FYNNEI. The CDR3 protein is CASSESPREGYTF. Here the CDR3 DNA reads TGTGCCAGCAGTGAATCGCCCCGGGAAGGCTACACCTTC.

This clone turned up a few times. V gene TRBV2 combines with J gene TRBJ1-2; 8 bases match TRBD1. The length of the CDR3 is 15 residues. The junction had 10 bases not matched to a gene; V was cut back by 3 bases and J by 7 bases. CDR1 and CDR2 from the germline V gene are SNHLY and FYNNEI. The CDR3 DNA reads TGTGCCAGCAGTGACAGTACAGGGGGAGCCGGTGGCTACACCTTC. Amino acids: CASSDSTGGAGGYTF.

The chain has TRBV19 and TRBJ1-1; D is undetermined. Germline V gene sequence: CDR1 LNHDA, CDR2 SQIVND (reference sequence). CDR3 length: 14 amino acids. The ends were cut back, 2 bases at V and 0 bases at J, with 7 bases in the middle. CDR3 bases: TGTGCCAGTAGTATATTCCCAATGAACACTGAAGCTTTCTTT. Translated: CASSIFPMNTEAFF.

The chain combines TRBV4-2 with TRBJ2-3, with TRBD2 as a possible D gene (6 bases). The CDR3 is 15 residues long. V was trimmed by 0 bases and J by 4 bases, leaving 11 bases between them. The germline V gene has CDR1 LGHNA and CDR2 YNFKEQ. The CDR3 bases are TGTGCCAGCAGCCAAGACGGGAGTAACGCAGATACGCAGTATTTT. It is translated as CASSQDGSNADTQYF.

The V and J genes are TRBV5-6 and TRBJ1-2; no firm D call. Deletions cut 0 bases from V and 4 bases from J, with 10 bases between. This CDR3 is built from 14 residues. The germline V gene has CDR1 SGHDT and CDR2 YYEEEE. As DNA, the CDR3 is TGTGCCAGCAGCTTGGAAAGGCGAGGCTATGGCTACACCTTC. As protein: CASSLERRGYGYTF.

This clone has only a few counts. DNA for the CDR3: TGTGCCAGCAGCGCCGGACAGGGCGGAAGAACGACTGAAGCTTTCTTT. It translates to CASSAGQGGRTTEAFF. The gene calls are TRBV9 and TRBJ1-1, with 8 nucleotides matching TRBD1. The CDR3 runs 16 residues. Trimming removed 3 bases from V and 5 bases from J; junction bases left unmatched: 12. CDR1 is SGDLS and CDR2 is YYNGEE in the germline V gene.

The chain's CDR3 is CASSAPSGMSNEQFF. The DNA for the CDR3 is TGTGCCAGCAGTGCGCCTAGCGGGATGAGCAATGAGCAGTTCTTC. V usage is TRBV28 and J usage is TRBJ2-1; 9 positions agree with TRBD2. J lost 6 bases, V lost 5 bases, and 8 bases had no gene match. The germline V gene has CDR1 MDHEN and CDR2 SYDVKM. The CDR3 consists of 15 residues.

The sample holds one count of this clone. J is TRBJ2-5 and V is TRBV28; maybe TRBD1 (6 bases). Deletions cut 7 bases from V and 11 bases from J, with 29 bases between. The CDR3 covers 16 residues. In germline, CDR1 is MDHEN, CDR2 SYDVKM. CDR3: CASTFSPRTAMGEQYF. The CDR3 DNA reads as TGTGCCAGCACCTTTTCCCCCCGGACAGCCATGGGAGAGCAGTACTTC.

About this clone itself: Compared with germline, one end of the junction differs, possibly owing to a read error. This chain connects TRBV23-1 to TRBJ2-7; D is possibly TRBD1 (6 bases). Being an ORF, TRBV23-1 has a function that is uncertain. The CDR3 consists of 11 residues. The CDR3 is CASRNLGQPIF. CDR3 nucleotide sequence: TGCGCCAGCAGAAATCTCGGACAGCCGATCTTC.

This chain joins TRBV19 and TRBJ2-5; 9 nucleotides match TRBD1. Germline CDR1 and CDR2: LNHDA and SQIVND (reference sequence). J was trimmed by 5 bases and V by 6 bases; bases with no gene match: 4. This CDR3 has 13 residues. DNA for the CDR3: TGTGCCAGTAGCGGGACAGGGCTTGAGACCCAGTACTTC. This codes for CASSGTGLETQYF.